The rows below give T cell receptor beta chains drawn from one sample of a study of Ad26.COV2.S vaccination and SARS-CoV-2 variants. Sequenced by immunoSEQ multiplex PCR; TCRdb stores in-frame clones only, minus some. This table has some 300,000 clones, just over 85% appearing once. The specimen comprised peripheral blood, sampled in a trial of Ad26.COV2.S vaccine versus placebo. The source is a person between 18 and 60 years old who received the Ad26.COV2.S COVID-19 vaccine or a placebo. The CDR3 runs from the conserved cysteine through the conserved F or W. D genes are given only for firm matches. Clone size appears in some rows only: once, few, many, or a class for an expanded clone.

D gene,J gene,V gene,clone size,CDR3 DNA,CDR3 protein
.,TRBJ1-1,TRBV6-2/TRBV6-3,.,TGTGCCAGCAGTTACTCGGACAGAACGAACACTGAAGCTTTCTTT,CASSYSDRTNTEAFF
.,TRBJ1-1,TRBV19,.,TGTGCCAGTAGTGCAACTGGGACGCGCACTGAAGCTTTCTTT,CASSATGTRTEAFF
TRBD1,TRBJ1-2,TRBV6-2/TRBV6-3,.,TGTGCCAGCAGTTTCCAGGGGGCTGGTTATGGCTACACCTTC,CASSFQGAGYGYTF
.,TRBJ2-5,TRBV14,.,TGTGCCAGCAGCCAAGTACGGGGGGCCTTCCGGGAGACCCAGTACTTC,CASSQVRGAFRETQYF
.,TRBJ1-1,TRBV4-1,once,TGCGCCAGCAGCCAAGGAGACACTGAAGCTTTCTTT,CASSQGDTEAFF
TRBD1,TRBJ1-1,TRBV6-5,.,TGTGCCAGCAGATTGGACAGGGTAATGAACACTGAAGCTTTCTTT,CASRLDRVMNTEAFF
TRBD2,TRBJ2-5,TRBV6-4,.,TGTGCCAGCAGTGCCTCGGGAGGGGAGACCCAGTACTTC,CASSASGGETQYF
TRBD1,TRBJ1-1,TRBV5-1,.,TGCGCCAGCAGCTTTGATCGTCAGGGGGCCGGTGAAGCTTTCTTT,CASSFDRQGAGEAFF
.,TRBJ2-2,TRBV19,.,TGTGCCAGTAGTATGGGGGGCCTTAACACCGGGGAGCTGTTTTTT,CASSMGGLNTGELFF
.,TRBJ2-3,TRBV5-4,.,TGTGCCAGCAGCTTGGGAGGAATTTACTCTAGCACAGATACGCAGTATTTT,CASSLGGIYSSTDTQYF
TRBD2,TRBJ2-3,TRBV9,.,TGTGCCAGCAGCGTCAGCGGGGGCGGTAACACAGATACGCAGTATTTT,CASSVSGGGNTDTQYF
TRBD1,TRBJ1-3,TRBV3-1/TRBV3-2,.,TGTGCCAGCAGCGCCCGGGACAGGGTTGGAAACACCATATATTTT,CASSARDRVGNTIYF
TRBD1,TRBJ1-5,TRBV5-1,.,TGCGCCAGCTTTGGCGACAGGGATCAGATATACAATCAGCCCCAGCATTTT,CASFGDRDQIYNQPQHF
TRBD1,TRBJ1-1,TRBV5-4,.,TGTGCCAGCAGCATGCACGACAGGGTCACTGAAGCTTTCTTT,CASSMHDRVTEAFF
TRBD1,TRBJ2-7,TRBV7-2,once,TGTGCCAGCAGCTTAGAGGCAGGGGGCTTCTACGAGCAGTACTTC,CASSLEAGGFYEQYF
.,TRBJ2-7,TRBV19,once,TGTGCCAGTAGTATAGGTAATCCCTCCTACGAGCAGTACTTC,CASSIGNPSYEQYF
.,TRBJ2-2,TRBV11-2,.,TGTGCCAGCAGCGCCAACAGGGGGGAGGGCACCGGGGAGCTGTTTTTT,CASSANRGEGTGELFF
.,TRBJ1-5,TRBV7-2,.,TGTGCCAGCAGCTTAGCTCTCACTCATCAGCCCCAGCATTTT,CASSLALTHQPQHF
.,TRBJ1-5,TRBV2,few,TGTGCCAGCATGGGGGGCCGCTCCTATAGCAATCAGCCCCAGCATTTT,CASMGGRSYSNQPQHF
TRBD1,TRBJ1-3,TRBV5-6,.,TGTGCCAGCAGCTCGGACAGGGCCTCTGGAAACACCATATATTTT,CASSSDRASGNTIYF
.,TRBJ1-3,TRBV2,.,TGTGCCAGCAGTGAAGCGCAGGGGAGCATATATTTT,CASSEAQGSIYF
TRBD2,TRBJ2-2,TRBV30,.,TGTGCCGGAGGGGCCTCCGGGGGGGCCACCGGGGAGCTGTTTTTT,CAGGASGGATGELFF
TRBD1,TRBJ1-5,TRBV29-1,.,TGCAGCGTAGCAGACAGGGACAATCAGCCCCAGCATTTT,CSVADRDNQPQHF
TRBD1,TRBJ1-1,TRBV27,few,TGTGCCAGCAGAACCAGGGGGCCAACTGAAGCTTTCTTT,CASRTRGPTEAFF
TRBD2,TRBJ2-3,TRBV5-1,.,TGCGCCAGCAGCTTCCGGACTAGCGGGGGTGAGGATACGCAGTATTTT,CASSFRTSGGEDTQYF
.,TRBJ2-1,TRBV6-5,.,TGTGCCAGCAGTTACACGCGGACGACTTACAATGAGCAGTTCTTC,CASSYTRTTYNEQFF